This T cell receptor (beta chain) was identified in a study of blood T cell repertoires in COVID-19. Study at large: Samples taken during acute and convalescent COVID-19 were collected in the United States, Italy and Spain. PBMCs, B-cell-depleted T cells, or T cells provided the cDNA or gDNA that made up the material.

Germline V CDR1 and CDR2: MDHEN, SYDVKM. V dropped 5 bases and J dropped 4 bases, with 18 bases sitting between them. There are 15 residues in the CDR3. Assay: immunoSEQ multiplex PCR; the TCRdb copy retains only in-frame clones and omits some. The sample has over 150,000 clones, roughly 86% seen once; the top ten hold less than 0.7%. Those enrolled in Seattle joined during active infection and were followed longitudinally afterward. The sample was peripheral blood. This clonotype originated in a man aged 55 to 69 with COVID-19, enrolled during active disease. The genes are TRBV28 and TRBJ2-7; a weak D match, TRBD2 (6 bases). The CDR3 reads CASSGGSLARYEQYF. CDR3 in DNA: TGTGCCAGCAGTGGGGGGAGTCTAGCTCGGTACGAGCAGTACTTC. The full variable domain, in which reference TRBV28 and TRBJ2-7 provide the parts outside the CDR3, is DVKVTQSSRYLVKRTGEKVFLECVQDMDHENMFWYRQDPGLGLRLIYFSYDVKMKEKGDIPEGYSVSREKKERFSLILESASTNQTSMYLCASSGGSLARYEQYFGPGTRLTVT.